The text below deals with one TCR beta chain. Measured with immunoSEQ multiplex PCR; TCRdb has only the in-frame clones, and not every one. The profile shows 400,000 to 500,000 clones, roughly 85% of them singletons. This record comes from a study of shared clonotypes between healthy human individuals. Per the germline V gene, CDR1 is SGHAT and CDR2 is FQNNGV. Trimming pared 5 bases from V and 8 bases from J, leaving 15 bases between. This CDR3 spans 13 amino acids. The V and J genes are TRBV11-2 and TRBJ1-2, with D possibly matching TRBD1 (5 bases). The clonotype originates from a woman aged 40 to 50 in good health. Some clones in this sample may be carry-over from other donors' samples. The sample taken for sequencing was PBMCs. The CDR3 DNA follows: TGTGCCAGCAGCCTCACAGGCCAGGGAGGCTACACCTTC. Translated: CASSLTGQGGYTF.